This is a list of T cell receptor beta chains from one sample in a study of cytotoxic CD8 clonotypes in ibrutinib-treated CLL. Generated by immunoSEQ multiplex PCR, the TCRdb table keeps only in-frame clones and is missing some. Of some 130,000 clones in the sample, about 70% were seen once. Source: PBMCs, taken after 24 months of ibrutinib treatment. The receptors derive from a human donor with chronic lymphocytic leukemia. Each CDR3 is given with its conserved first and last residue. Fields, in order: V gene, clone size, J gene, D gene, CDR3 protein, CDR3 DNA. D genes are given only for firm matches. Size is stated for part of the rows, as once, few or many counts, or as a class when the clone is expanded.

>TRBV6-5|NA|TRBJ1-1|NA
CASSKQGITEAFF
TGTGCCAGCAGTAAACAGGGTATCACTGAAGCTTTCTTT
>TRBV7-8|once|TRBJ2-7|TRBD1
CASSSQRTGPYEQYF
TGTGCCAGCAGCTCCCAACGGACAGGCCCGTACGAGCAGTACTTC
>TRBV5-6|NA|TRBJ2-2|NA
CASSWDGSLAGELFF
TGTGCCAGCAGCTGGGACGGGAGCTTGGCCGGGGAGCTGTTTTTT
>TRBV29-1|NA|TRBJ2-3|TRBD1
CSVGWAGGADTQYF
TGCAGCGTTGGTTGGGCAGGGGGCGCCGATACGCAGTATTTT
>TRBV5-1|NA|TRBJ2-6|NA
CASSLEATLGGANVLTF
TGCGCCAGCAGCTTGGAGGCAACCCTTGGGGGGGCCAACGTCCTGACTTTC
>TRBV6-6|NA|TRBJ2-2|NA
CASRPDTGLYAGELFF
TGTGCCAGCAGGCCCGACACAGGGTTATATGCCGGGGAGCTGTTTTTT
>TRBV5-4|NA|TRBJ2-7|TRBD1
CASSLPPGQGFYEQYF
TGTGCCAGCAGCTTACCCCCGGGACAGGGTTTCTACGAGCAGTACTTC
>TRBV7-2|once|TRBJ2-2|NA
CASSLDSGPGELFF
TGTGCCAGCAGCTTAGACTCGGGGCCCGGGGAGCTGTTTTTT
>TRBV28|NA|TRBJ2-3|NA
CASSLRRLVGAQYF
TGTGCCAGCAGTTTACGCCGACTAGTGGGCGCCCAGTATTTT
>TRBV14|NA|TRBJ2-7|NA
CASSQGPGRSEQYF
TGTGCCAGCAGCCAAGGGCCAGGGCGCAGCGAGCAGTACTTC
>TRBV28|NA|TRBJ2-2|TRBD2
CASRPGLANTGELFF
TGTGCCAGCAGACCGGGACTAGCCAACACCGGGGAGCTGTTTTTT
>TRBV12-1|NA|TRBJ2-1|NA
CASLGLATYNEQFF
TGTGCCAGCCTAGGACTAGCCACCTACAATGAGCAGTTCTTC
>TRBV6-5|NA|TRBJ2-7|TRBD1
CASSRTGVSYEQYF
TGTGCCAGCAGTCGGACAGGGGTAAGCTACGAGCAGTACTTC
>TRBV27|NA|TRBJ2-2|TRBD1
CASSHPQGALGGELFF
TGTGCCAGCAGTCACCCCCAGGGGGCGCTGGGCGGGGAGCTGTTTTTT
>TRBV6-5|many|TRBJ1-5|NA
CASKKEGTSNQPQHF
TGTGCCAGCAAGAAGGAGGGAACAAGCAATCAGCCCCAGCATTTT
>TRBV28|once|TRBJ1-1|NA
CASSSQVLVAEAFF
TGTGCCAGCAGTTCCCAGGTCTTGGTCGCTGAAGCTTTCTTT
>TRBV7-2|medium-sized|TRBJ1-5|NA
CASSLGEGGQPQHF
TGTGCCAGCAGCTTAGGGGAGGGAGGCCAGCCCCAGCATTTT
>TRBV19|NA|TRBJ2-2|NA
CASRPWDGRWAGELFF
TGTGCCAGTCGCCCCTGGGACGGCAGGTGGGCCGGGGAGCTGTTTTTT
>TRBV11-3|NA|TRBJ2-1|TRBD2
CASSLEDRVSGGAGEQFF
TGTGCCAGCAGCTTAGAGGACCGCGTTAGCGGGGGGGCCGGTGAGCAGTTCTTC
>TRBV5-1|NA|TRBJ1-1|NA
CASSFGTTNTEAFF
TGCGCCAGCAGCTTTGGGACAACGAACACTGAAGCTTTCTTT
>TRBV19|NA|TRBJ2-5|NA
CASSRGGQETQYF
TGTGCCAGTAGTAGGGGCGGGCAAGAGACCCAGTACTTC
>TRBV25-1|NA|TRBJ2-1|TRBD2
CASTGTSGRNEQFF
TGTGCCAGCACCGGGACTAGCGGGAGGAATGAGCAGTTCTTC
>TRBV5-6|NA|TRBJ1-2|NA
CASSPGDYGYTF
TGTGCCAGCAGCCCCGGGGACTATGGCTACACCTTC
>TRBV18|NA|TRBJ1-3|TRBD1
CASSPPSTGGGGNTIYF
TGTGCCAGCTCACCCCCCTCGACAGGGGGCGGTGGAAACACCATATATTTT
>TRBV5-6|NA|TRBJ1-2|NA
CASTPTGAGGYTF
TGTGCCAGCACCCCAACGGGGGCGGGTGGCTACACCTTC
>TRBV7-3|NA|TRBJ1-3|NA
CASSSTHGNTIYF
TGTGCCAGCAGCTCAACCCACGGAAACACCATATATTTT
>TRBV18|NA|TRBJ2-7|NA
CASSTSDGQHEQYF
TGTGCCAGCTCAACCTCGGACGGTCAGCACGAGCAGTACTTC
>TRBV5-1|NA|TRBJ2-1|NA
CASSLEALRGYNEQFF
TGCGCCAGCAGCTTGGAGGCACTTAGAGGCTACAATGAGCAGTTCTTC
>TRBV9|NA|TRBJ2-5|TRBD2
CASSVGSAGVETQYF
TGTGCCAGCAGCGTAGGTTCGGCGGGAGTGGAGACCCAGTACTTC
>TRBV5-1|NA|TRBJ2-1|TRBD1
CASSAGTGGDEQFF
TGCGCCAGCAGCGCGGGGACAGGGGGCGATGAGCAGTTCTTC
>TRBV28|NA|TRBJ2-3|NA
CASRTGPASTDTQYF
TGTGCCAGCAGAACAGGCCCAGCTAGCACAGATACGCAGTATTTT
>TRBV5-1|NA|TRBJ2-5|TRBD2
CASSPGLAGGTGETQYF
TGCGCCAGCAGCCCGGGACTAGCGGGGGGGACTGGGGAGACCCAGTACTTC
>TRBV6-5|few|TRBJ2-7|NA
CASSYRGQSYEQYF
TGTGCCAGCAGTTACCGGGGACAATCCTACGAGCAGTACTTC
>TRBV2|many|TRBJ1-5|NA
CASSELGGGQPQHF
TGTGCCAGCAGTGAACTGGGGGGCGGTCAGCCCCAGCATTTT
>TRBV6-5|NA|TRBJ2-5|NA
CASSYGRWQETQYF
TGTGCCAGCAGTTACGGGCGGTGGCAAGAGACCCAGTACTTC
>TRBV6-5|NA|TRBJ1-2|NA
CASTPWPNYGYTF
TGTGCCAGCACCCCATGGCCTAACTATGGCTACACCTTC
>TRBV4-3|NA|TRBJ2-3|NA
CASSGTVAYTDTQYF
TGCGCCAGCAGCGGGACTGTAGCCTACACAGATACGCAGTATTTT
>TRBV7-8|NA|TRBJ2-2|TRBD1
CASSFTGTGWTGELFF
TGTGCCAGCAGCTTTACCGGGACAGGGTGGACCGGGGAGCTGTTTTTT
>TRBV28|NA|TRBJ2-7|NA
CASSSQAGALSSYEQYF
TGTGCCAGCAGTTCCCAAGCTGGGGCCCTTAGCTCCTACGAGCAGTACTTC
>TRBV18|NA|TRBJ1-1|NA
CASSRGGNTEAFF
TGTGCCAGCTCCCGAGGGGGAAACACTGAAGCTTTCTTT
>TRBV7-7|NA|TRBJ2-1|NA
CASSPGQLGDLSYNEQFF
TGTGCTAGCAGCCCCGGGCAGCTGGGAGACCTCTCCTACAATGAGCAGTTCTTC
>TRBV7-3|NA|TRBJ2-5|NA
CASSLGPGPTQETQYF
TGTGCCAGCAGCTTAGGGCCCGGGCCGACCCAAGAGACCCAGTACTTC
>TRBV18|many|TRBJ1-5|TRBD1
CASSSSGGAGNQPQHF
TGTGCCAGCTCATCCTCAGGGGGCGCCGGCAATCAGCCCCAGCATTTT
>TRBV2|few|TRBJ1-5|NA
CASSSRGDQPQHF
TGTGCCAGCAGTAGCAGGGGCGATCAGCCCCAGCATTTT
>TRBV28|NA|TRBJ1-2|NA
CASRIPQGYGYTF
TGTGCCAGCAGGATCCCCCAGGGCTATGGCTACACCTTC
>TRBV4-2|NA|TRBJ2-2|NA
CASSRGGAGELFF
TGTGCCAGCAGCCGAGGGGGGGCCGGGGAGCTGTTTTTT
>TRBV6-5|NA|TRBJ2-7|TRBD2
CASSPPGLAGGAQYF
TGTGCCAGCAGCCCTCCGGGACTAGCGGGAGGTGCGCAGTACTTC
>TRBV5-6|once|TRBJ2-6|NA
CASSFYSPTGANVLTF
TGTGCCAGCAGCTTTTACAGCCCCACTGGGGCCAACGTCCTGACTTTC
>TRBV6-5|NA|TRBJ2-2|NA
CASRPGALWELFF
TGTGCCAGCAGACCCGGAGCCCTCTGGGAGCTGTTTTTT
>TRBV21-1|NA|TRBJ2-1|NA
CARKGNEQFF
TGTGCCAGGAAGGGGAATGAGCAGTTCTTC
>TRBV27|NA|TRBJ1-2|NA
CASSRLLGGGPLGYTF
TGTGCCAGCAGTAGACTCCTCGGGGGGGGCCCCCTTGGCTACACCTTC
>TRBV28|once|TRBJ2-3|NA
CASSWGDTQYF
TGTGCCAGCAGTTGGGGAGATACGCAGTATTTT
>TRBV28|once|TRBJ1-4|NA
CASSLPQGGVTNEKLFF
TGTGCCAGCAGTTTACCCCAGGGCGGCGTAACTAATGAAAAACTGTTTTTT